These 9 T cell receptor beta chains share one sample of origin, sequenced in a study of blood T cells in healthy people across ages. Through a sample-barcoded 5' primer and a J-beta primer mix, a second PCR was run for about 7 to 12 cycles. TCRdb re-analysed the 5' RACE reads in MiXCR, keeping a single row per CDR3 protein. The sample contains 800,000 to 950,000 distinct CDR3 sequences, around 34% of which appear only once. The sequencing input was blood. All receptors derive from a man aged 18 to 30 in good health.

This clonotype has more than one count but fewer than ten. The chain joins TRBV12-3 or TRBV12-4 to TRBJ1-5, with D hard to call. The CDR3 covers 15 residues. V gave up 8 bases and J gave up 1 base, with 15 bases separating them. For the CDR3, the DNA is TGTGCCAGCGGACGACTGGCGGGGAGCAATCAGCCCCAGCATTTT. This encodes CASGRLAGSNQPQHF.

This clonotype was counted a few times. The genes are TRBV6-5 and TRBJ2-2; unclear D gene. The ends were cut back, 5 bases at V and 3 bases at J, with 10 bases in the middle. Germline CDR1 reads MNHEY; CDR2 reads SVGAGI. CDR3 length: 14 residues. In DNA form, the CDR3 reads TGTGCCAGCAGTAAACGATGGGACACCGGGGAGCTGTTTTTT. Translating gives CASSKRWDTGELFF.

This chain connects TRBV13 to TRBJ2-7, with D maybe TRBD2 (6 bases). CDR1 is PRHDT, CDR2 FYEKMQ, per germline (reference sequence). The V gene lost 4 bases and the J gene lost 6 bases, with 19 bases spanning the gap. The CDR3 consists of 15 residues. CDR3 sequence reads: CASSYTGRGMSEQYF. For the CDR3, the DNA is TGTGCCAGCAGCTATACGGGACGGGGGATGAGCGAGCAGTACTTC.

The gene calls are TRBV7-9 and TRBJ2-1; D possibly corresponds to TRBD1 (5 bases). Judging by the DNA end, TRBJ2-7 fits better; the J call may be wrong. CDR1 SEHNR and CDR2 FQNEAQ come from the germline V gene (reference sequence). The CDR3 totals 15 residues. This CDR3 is CASSLDGHSYNEQYF. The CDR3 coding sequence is TGTGCCAGCAGCCTGGACGGACACTCCTACAATGAGCAGTACTTC.

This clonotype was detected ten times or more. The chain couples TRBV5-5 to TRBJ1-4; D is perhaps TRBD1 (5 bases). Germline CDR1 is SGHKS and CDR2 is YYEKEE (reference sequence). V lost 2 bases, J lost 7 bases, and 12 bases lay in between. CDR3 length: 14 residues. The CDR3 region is CASSFGQGLEKLFF. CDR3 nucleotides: TGTGCCAGCAGCTTTGGCCAGGGCCTTGAAAAACTGTTTTTT.

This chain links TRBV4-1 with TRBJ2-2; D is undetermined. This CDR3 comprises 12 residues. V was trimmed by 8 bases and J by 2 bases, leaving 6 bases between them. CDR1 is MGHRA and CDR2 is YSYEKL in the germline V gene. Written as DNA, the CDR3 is TGCGCCAGCGCTTCAAACACCGGGGAGCTGTTTTTT. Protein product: CASASNTGELFF.

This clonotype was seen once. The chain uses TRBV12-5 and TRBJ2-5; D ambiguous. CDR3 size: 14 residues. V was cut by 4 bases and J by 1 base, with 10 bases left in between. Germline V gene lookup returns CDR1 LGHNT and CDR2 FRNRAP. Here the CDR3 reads CASGSRPPQETQYF. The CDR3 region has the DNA TGTGCTAGTGGTTCGAGACCGCCCCAAGAGACCCAGTACTTC.

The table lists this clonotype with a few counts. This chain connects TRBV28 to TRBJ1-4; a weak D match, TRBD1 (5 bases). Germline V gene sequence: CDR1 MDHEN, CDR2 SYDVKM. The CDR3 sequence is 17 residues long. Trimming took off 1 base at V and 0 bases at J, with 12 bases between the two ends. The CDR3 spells CASSLSGYGATNEKLFF. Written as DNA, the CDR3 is TGTGCCAGCAGTTTATCAGGGTATGGAGCAACTAATGAAAAACTGTTTTTT.

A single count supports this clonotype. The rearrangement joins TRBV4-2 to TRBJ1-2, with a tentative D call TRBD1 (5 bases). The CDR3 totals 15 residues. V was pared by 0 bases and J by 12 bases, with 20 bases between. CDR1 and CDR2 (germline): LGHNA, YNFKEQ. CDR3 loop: CASSQEGRMLLGHTF. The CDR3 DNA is TGTGCCAGCAGCCAAGAGGGACGGATGCTTCTAGGCCACACCTTC.